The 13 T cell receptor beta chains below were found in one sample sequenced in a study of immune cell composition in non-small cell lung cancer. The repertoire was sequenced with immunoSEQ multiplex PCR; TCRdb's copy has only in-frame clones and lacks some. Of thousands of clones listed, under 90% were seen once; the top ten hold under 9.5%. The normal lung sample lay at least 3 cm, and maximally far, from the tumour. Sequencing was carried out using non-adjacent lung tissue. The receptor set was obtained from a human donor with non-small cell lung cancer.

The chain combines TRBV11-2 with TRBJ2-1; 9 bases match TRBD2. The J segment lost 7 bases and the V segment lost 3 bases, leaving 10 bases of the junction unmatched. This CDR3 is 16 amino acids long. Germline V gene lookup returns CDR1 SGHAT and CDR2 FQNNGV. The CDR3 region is CASSFYVPSGKNEQFF. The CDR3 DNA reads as TGTGCCAGCAGCTTTTATGTTCCTAGCGGGAAGAATGAGCAGTTCTTC.

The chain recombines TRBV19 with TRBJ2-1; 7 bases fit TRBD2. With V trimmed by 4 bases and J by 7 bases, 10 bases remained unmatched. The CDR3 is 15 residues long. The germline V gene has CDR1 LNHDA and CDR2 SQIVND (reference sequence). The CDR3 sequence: CASSTKAGIMNEQFF. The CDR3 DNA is TGTGCCAGTAGTACTAAAGCGGGAATCATGAATGAGCAGTTCTTC.

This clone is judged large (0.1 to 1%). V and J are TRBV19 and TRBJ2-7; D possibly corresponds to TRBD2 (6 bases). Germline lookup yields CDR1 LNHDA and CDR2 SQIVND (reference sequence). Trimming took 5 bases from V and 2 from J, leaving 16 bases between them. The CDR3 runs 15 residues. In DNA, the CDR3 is TGTGCCAGTAGTTTAGGAGGGAACTTACCCTACGAGCAGTACTTC. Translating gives CASSLGGNLPYEQYF.

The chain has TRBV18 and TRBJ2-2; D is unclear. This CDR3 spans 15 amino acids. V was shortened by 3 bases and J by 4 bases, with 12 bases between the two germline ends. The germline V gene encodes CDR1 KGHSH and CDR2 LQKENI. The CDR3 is CASSPEDDGTGELFF. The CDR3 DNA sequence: TGTGCCAGCTCACCCGAGGATGACGGCACCGGGGAGCTGTTTTTT.

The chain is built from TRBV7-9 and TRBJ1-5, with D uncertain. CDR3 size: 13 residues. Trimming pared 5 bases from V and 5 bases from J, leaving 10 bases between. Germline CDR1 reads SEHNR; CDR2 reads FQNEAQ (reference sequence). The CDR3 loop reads CASSPRRDQPQHF. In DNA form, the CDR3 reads TGTGCCAGCAGCCCAAGGCGGGATCAGCCCCAGCATTTT.

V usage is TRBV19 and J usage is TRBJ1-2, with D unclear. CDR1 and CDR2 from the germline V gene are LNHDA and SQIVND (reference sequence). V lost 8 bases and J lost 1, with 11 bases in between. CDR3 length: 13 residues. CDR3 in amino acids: CASRGSLNYGYTF. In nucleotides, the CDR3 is TGTGCCAGTCGCGGGTCCCTTAACTATGGCTACACCTTC.

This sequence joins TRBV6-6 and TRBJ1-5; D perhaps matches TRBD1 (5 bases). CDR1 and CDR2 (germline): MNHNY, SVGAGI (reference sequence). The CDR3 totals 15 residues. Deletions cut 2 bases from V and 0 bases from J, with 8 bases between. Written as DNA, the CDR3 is TGTGCCAGCAGTTACCTGGGGCATAGCAATCAGCCCCAGCATTTT. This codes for CASSYLGHSNQPQHF.

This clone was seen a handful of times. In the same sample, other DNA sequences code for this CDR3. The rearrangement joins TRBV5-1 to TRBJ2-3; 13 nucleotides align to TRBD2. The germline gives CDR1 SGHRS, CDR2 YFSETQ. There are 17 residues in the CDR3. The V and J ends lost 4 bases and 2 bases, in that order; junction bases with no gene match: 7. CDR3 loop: CASSGGTSGDFTDTQYF. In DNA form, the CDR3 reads TGCGCCAGCAGCGGCGGGACTAGCGGGGACTTCACAGATACGCAGTATTTT.

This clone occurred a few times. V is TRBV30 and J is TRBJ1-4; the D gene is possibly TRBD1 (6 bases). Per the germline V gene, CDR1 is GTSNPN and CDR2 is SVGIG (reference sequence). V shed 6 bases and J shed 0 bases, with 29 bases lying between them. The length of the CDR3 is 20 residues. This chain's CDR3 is CACVIGRPGAPVATNEKLFF. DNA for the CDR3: TGTGCCTGCGTTATAGGACGGCCAGGGGCTCCAGTTGCAACTAATGAAAAACTGTTTTTT.

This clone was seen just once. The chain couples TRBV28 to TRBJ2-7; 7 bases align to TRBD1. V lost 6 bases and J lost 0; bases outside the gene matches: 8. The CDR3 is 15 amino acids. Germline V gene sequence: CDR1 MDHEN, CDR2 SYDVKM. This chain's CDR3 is CASRLGQVHSYEQYF. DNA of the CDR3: TGTGCCAGCAGGCTTGGACAGGTACACTCCTACGAGCAGTACTTC.

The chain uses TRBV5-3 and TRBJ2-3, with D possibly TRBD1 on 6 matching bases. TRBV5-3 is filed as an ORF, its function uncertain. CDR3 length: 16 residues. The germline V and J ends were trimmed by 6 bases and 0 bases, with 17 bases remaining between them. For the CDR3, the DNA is TGTGCCAGAAAACCTGGACGGGACAATAGCACAGATACGCAGTATTTT. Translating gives CARKPGRDNSTDTQYF.

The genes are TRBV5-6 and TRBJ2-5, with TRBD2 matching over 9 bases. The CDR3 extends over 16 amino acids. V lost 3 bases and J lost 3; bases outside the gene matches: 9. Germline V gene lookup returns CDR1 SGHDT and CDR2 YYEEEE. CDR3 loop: CASSSRREGFEETQYF. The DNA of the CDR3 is TGTGCCAGCAGCTCCCGGCGGGAGGGCTTCGAAGAGACCCAGTACTTC.

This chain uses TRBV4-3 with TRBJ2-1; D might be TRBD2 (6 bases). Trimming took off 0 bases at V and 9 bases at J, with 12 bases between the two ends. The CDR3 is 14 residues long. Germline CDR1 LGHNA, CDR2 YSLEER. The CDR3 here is CASSQDRWRGEQFF. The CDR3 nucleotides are TGCGCCAGCAGCCAAGATCGTTGGCGGGGTGAGCAGTTCTTC.